This TCR beta chain was documented in a study of T-cell memory formation after mild COVID-19. The study, taken as a whole, reports: CD4+ contracting clones lay mainly in CM and EM, CD8+ ones in EMRA. Cross-reactive memory appears to have joined, as suggested by some responding clones showing up in pre-infection memory.

TCRdb redid the calling of the 5' RACE reads with MiXCR, one entry per CDR3 protein. The sample includes 350,000 to 500,000 distinct CDR3 sequences, more than 15% seen only once; the top ten take about 22%. This clonotype appeared a few times. Its antigen is currently unknown. CDR3 length equals 13 residues. Trimming removed 1 base from V and 6 bases from J, with 10 bases in between. The germline CDR1 and CDR2 sequences are SGHRS and YFSETQ. Input material: PBMCs or a T cell subset sorted from them (not recorded which). The TCR originated in a man younger than 35 who had mild COVID-19 (a few samples of this study predate the infection). Cell type and time point are not known. V is TRBV5-1 and J is TRBJ1-1; no reliable D call. CDR3 amino acids: CASSLSQVAEAFF. The DNA of the CDR3 is TGCGCCAGCAGCTTGTCGCAGGTTGCTGAAGCTTTCTTT.